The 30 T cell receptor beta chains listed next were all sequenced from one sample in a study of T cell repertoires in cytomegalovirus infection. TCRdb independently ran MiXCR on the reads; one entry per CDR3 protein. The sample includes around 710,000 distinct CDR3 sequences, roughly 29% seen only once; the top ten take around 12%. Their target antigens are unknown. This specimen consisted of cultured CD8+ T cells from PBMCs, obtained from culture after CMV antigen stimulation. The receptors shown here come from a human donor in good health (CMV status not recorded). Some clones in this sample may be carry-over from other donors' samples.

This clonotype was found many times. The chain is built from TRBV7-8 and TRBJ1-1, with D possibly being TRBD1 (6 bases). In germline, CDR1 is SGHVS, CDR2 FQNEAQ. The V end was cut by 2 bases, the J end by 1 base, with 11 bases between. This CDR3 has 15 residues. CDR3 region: CASSLQDRENTEAFF. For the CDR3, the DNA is TGTGCCAGCAGCTTACAGGACAGAGAGAACACTGAAGCTTTCTTT.

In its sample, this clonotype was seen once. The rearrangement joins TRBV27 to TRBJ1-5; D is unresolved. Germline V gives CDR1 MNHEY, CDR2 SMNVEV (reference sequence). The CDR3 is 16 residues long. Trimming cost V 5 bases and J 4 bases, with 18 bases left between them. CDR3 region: CASSPTLMDRNQPQHF. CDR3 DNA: TGTGCCAGCAGTCCCACCCTTATGGATCGGAATCAGCCCCAGCATTTT.

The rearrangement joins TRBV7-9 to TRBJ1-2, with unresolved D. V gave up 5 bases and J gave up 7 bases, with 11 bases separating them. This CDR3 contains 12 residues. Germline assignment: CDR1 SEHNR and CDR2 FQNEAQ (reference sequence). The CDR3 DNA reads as TGTGCCAGCAGCCCTAGGGCCCTTGGCTACACCTTC. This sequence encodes CASSPRALGYTF.

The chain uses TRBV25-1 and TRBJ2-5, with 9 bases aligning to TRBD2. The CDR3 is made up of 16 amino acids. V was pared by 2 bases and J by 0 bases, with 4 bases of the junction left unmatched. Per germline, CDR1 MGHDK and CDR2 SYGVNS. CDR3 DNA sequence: TGTGCCAGCAGTGAAATTAGCGGGGGACACCAAGAGACCCAGTACTTC. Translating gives CASSEISGGHQETQYF.

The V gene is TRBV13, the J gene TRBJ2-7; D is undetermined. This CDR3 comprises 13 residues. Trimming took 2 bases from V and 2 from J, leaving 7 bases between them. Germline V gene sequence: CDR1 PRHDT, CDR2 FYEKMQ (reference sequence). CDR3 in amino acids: CASSLRYPYEQYF. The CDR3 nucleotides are TGTGCCAGCAGCTTAAGGTACCCCTACGAGCAGTACTTC.

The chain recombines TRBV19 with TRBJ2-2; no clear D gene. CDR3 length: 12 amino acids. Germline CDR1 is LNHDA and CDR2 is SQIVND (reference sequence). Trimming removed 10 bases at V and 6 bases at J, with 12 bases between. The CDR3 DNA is TGTGCCACTATCAACTACGCCGGGGAGCTGTTTTTT. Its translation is CATINYAGELFF.

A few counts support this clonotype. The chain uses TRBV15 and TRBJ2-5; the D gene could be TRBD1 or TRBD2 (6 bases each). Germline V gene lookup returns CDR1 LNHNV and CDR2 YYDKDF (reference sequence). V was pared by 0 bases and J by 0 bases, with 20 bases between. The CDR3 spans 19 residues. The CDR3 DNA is TGTGCCACCAGCAGAGATGAGAGGGGGGCAGGCCGAAACCAAGAGACCCAGTACTTC. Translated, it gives CATSRDERGAGRNQETQYF.

DNA for the CDR3: TGTGCCAGCGATCAGGGTTCTCAGGGGGTGAACACTGAAGCTTTCTTT. Translated, it gives CASDQGSQGVNTEAFF. The chain employs TRBV27 and TRBJ1-1; 7 bases are shared with TRBD1. V lost 8 bases to trimming and J lost 0 bases; unmatched junction nucleotides: 12. Germline CDR1 is MNHEY and CDR2 is SMNVEV (reference sequence). This CDR3 contains 16 residues.

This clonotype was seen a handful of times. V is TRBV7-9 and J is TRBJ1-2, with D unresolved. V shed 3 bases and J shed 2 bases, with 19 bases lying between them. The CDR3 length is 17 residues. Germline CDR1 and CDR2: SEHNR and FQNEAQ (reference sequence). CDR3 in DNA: TGTGCCAGCAGCTTTGTCTCCTATACTGATGAGAACTATGGCTACACCTTC. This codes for CASSFVSYTDENYGYTF.

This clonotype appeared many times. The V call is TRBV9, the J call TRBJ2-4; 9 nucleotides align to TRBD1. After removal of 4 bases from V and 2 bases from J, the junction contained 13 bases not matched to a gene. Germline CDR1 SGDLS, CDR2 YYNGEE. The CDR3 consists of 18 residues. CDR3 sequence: CASSTSGTGFLPKNIQYF. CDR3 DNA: TGTGCCAGCAGCACCTCCGGGACAGGGTTTTTACCCAAAAACATTCAGTACTTC.

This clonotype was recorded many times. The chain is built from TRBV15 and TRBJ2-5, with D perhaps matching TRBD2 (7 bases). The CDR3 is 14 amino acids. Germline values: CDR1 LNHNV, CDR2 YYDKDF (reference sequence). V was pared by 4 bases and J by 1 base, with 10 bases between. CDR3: CATSTAGAQETQYF. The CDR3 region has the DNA TGTGCCACCAGCACCGCGGGGGCCCAAGAGACCCAGTACTTC.

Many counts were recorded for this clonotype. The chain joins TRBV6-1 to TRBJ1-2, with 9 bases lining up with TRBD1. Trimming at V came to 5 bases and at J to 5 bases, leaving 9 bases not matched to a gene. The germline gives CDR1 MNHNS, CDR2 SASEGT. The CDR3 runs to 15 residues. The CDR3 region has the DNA TGTGCCAGCAGTTCCCCGGGACAGGGAGGTTATGGCTACACCTTC. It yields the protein CASSSPGQGGYGYTF.

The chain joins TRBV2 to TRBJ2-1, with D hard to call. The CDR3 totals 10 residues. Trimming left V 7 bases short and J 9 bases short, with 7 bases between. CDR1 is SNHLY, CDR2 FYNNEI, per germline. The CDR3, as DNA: TGTGCCAGCACCCAGGTTGAGCAGTTCTTC. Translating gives CASTQVEQFF.

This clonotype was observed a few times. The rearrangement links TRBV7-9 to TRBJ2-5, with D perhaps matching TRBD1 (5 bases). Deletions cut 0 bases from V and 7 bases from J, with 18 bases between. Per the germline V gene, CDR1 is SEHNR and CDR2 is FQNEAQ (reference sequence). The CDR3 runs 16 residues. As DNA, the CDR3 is TGTGCCAGCAGCTTAGCGCCCCGACAGTTAGTCGCGACCCAGTACTTC. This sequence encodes CASSLAPRQLVATQYF.

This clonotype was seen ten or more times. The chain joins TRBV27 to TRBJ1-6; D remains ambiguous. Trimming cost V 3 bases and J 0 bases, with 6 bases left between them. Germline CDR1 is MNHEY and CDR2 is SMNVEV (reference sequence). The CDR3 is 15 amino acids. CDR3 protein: CASSLLSSYNSPLHF. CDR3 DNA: TGTGCCAGCAGTTTGCTGAGCTCCTATAATTCACCCCTCCACTTT.

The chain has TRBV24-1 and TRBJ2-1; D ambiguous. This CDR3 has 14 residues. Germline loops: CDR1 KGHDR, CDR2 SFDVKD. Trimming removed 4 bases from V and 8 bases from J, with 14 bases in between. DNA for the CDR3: TGTGCCACCAGTGACACTGTCATTTACTATGAGCAGTTCTTC. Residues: CATSDTVIYYEQFF.

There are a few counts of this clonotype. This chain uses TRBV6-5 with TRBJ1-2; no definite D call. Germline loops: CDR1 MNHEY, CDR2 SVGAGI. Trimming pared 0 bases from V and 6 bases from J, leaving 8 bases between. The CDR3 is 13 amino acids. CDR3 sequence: CASSYSQIHGYTF. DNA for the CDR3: TGTGCCAGCAGTTACTCGCAGATCCATGGCTACACCTTC.

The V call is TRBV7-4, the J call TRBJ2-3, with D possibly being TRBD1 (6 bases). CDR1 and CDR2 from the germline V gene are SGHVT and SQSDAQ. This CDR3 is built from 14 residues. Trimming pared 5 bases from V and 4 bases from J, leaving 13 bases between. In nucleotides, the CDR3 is TGTGCCAGCAGCCCCCCACAGGGCCCAGATACGCAGTATTTT. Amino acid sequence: CASSPPQGPDTQYF.

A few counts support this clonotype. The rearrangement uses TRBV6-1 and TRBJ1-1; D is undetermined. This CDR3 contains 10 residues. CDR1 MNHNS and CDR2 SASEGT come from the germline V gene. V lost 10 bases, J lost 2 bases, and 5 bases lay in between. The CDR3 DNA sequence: TGTGCCACCTTAAACACTGAAGCTTTCTTT. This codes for CATLNTEAFF.

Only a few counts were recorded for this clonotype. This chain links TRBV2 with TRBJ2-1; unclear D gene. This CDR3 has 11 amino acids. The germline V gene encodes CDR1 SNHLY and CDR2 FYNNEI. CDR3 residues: CAAPAYNEQFF. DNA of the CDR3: TGTGCAGCACCGGCCTACAATGAGCAGTTCTTC.

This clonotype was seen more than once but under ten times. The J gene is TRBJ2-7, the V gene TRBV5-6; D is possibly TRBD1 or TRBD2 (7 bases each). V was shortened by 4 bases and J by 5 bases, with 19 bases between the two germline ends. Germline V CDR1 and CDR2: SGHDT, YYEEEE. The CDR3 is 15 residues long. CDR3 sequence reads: CASSTIPTGRDEQYV. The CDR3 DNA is TGTGCCAGCAGCACCATACCGACAGGGAGGGACGAGCAGTACGTC.

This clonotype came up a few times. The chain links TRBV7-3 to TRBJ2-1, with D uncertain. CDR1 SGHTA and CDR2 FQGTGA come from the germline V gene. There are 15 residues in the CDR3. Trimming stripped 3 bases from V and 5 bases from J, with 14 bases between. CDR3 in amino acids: CASSLSGRTDNEQFF. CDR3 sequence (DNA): TGTGCCAGCAGCTTGTCCGGACGGACGGACAATGAGCAGTTCTTC.

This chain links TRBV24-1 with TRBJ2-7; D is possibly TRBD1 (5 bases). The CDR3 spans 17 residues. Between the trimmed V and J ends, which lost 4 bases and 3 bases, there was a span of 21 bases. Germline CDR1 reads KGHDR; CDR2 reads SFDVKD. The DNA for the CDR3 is TGTGCCACCAGTGACCTTCCTAGACTCAGACAGATCTACGAGCAGTACGTC. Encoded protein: CATSDLPRLRQIYEQYV.

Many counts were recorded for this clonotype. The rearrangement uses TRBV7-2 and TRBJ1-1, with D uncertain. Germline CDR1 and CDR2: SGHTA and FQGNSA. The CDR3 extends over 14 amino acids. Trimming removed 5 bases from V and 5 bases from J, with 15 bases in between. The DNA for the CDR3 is TGTGCCAGCAGCCTGCCTTTGTGGGCTACTGAAGCTTTCTTT. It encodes CASSLPLWATEAFF. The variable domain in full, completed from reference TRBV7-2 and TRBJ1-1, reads GAGVSQSPSNKVTEKGKDVELRCDPISGHTALYWYRQSLGQGLEFLIYFQGNSAPDKSGLPSDRFSAERTGGSVSTLTIQRTQQEDSAVYLCASSLPLWATEAFFGQGTRLTVV.

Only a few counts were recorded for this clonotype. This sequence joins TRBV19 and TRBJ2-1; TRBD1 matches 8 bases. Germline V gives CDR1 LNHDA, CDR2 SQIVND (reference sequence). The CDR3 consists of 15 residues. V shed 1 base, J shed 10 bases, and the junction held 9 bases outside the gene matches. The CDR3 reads CASSIVRDRPNEQFF. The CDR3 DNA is TGTGCCAGTAGTATAGTGCGGGACAGGCCCAACGAGCAGTTCTTC.

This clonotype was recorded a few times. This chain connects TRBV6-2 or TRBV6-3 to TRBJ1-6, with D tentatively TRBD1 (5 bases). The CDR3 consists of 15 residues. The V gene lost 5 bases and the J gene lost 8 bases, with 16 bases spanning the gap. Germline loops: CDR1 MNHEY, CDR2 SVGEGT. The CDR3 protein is CASSPGLNADSPLHF. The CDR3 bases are TGTGCCAGCAGTCCGGGACTTAATGCGGATTCACCCCTCCACTTT.

The CDR3 nucleotides are TGCAGCGTTGAAGATCCCGGGACAGGGACCTACAATGAGCAGTTCTTC. Its protein product is CSVEDPGTGTYNEQFF. The chain employs TRBV29-1 and TRBJ2-1, with 9 bases aligning to TRBD1. This CDR3 spans 16 amino acids. V trimming: 0 bases; J trimming: 2 bases; junction bases outside the gene matches: 5. Per germline, CDR1 SQVTM and CDR2 ANQGSEA.

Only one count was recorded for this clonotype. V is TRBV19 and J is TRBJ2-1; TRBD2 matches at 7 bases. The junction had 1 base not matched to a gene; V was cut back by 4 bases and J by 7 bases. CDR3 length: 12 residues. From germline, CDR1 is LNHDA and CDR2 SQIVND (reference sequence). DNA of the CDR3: TGTGCCAGTAGTAATAGCGGGAATGAGCAGTTCTTC. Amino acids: CASSNSGNEQFF.

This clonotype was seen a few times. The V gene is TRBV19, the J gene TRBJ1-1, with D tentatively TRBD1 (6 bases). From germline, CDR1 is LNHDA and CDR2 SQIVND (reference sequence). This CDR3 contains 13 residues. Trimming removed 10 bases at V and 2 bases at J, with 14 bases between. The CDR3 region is CATRNRANTEAFF. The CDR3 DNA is TGTGCCACCCGAAACAGGGCCAACACTGAAGCTTTCTTT.

This CDR3 reads CASSYLQGGDTQYF. The CDR3, as DNA: TGTGCCAGCAGTTACCTGCAGGGTGGAGATACGCAGTATTTT. This rearrangement joins TRBV6-5 to TRBJ2-3; maybe TRBD1 (5 bases). With 2 bases removed from V and 5 bases from J, the gap between germline ends came to 11 bases. CDR1 is MNHEY and CDR2 is SVGAGI in the germline V gene. The CDR3 extends over 14 amino acids.